Listed here are 13 T cell receptor beta chains from one sample, sequenced in a study of Graves' ophthalmopathy and Graves' hyperthyroidism. RNA transcripts yielded amplified TCR beta CDR3 regions. HTBI-primed first-round RT-PCR preceded second-round multiplex PCR. In TCRdb, the multiplex PCR reads were re-called with MiXCR into one record per CDR3 protein. The repertoire holds 500,000 to 700,000 distinct CDR3 sequences, with roughly 20% as singletons. Sample: peripheral blood. All receptors derive from a woman under 30 with stable Graves' hyperthyroidism. Some clones in this sample may be carry-over from other donors' samples.

This clonotype was counted many times. The CDR3 sequence is CASRKQGGLDNSPLHF. The DNA for the CDR3 is TGTGCCAGCAGAAAACAGGGGGGACTCGATAATTCACCCCTCCACTTT. The rearrangement uses TRBV2 and TRBJ1-6; 8 nucleotides align to TRBD1. Germline V gene sequence: CDR1 SNHLY, CDR2 FYNNEI. There are 16 residues in the CDR3. V shed 6 bases and J 5 bases; nucleotides not matched to a gene: 9.

This clonotype was recorded at least ten times. The chain couples TRBV3-1 to TRBJ2-7, with TRBD2 matching 12 bases. Germline-derived CDR1 and CDR2 are LGHDT and YNNKEL (reference sequence). CDR3 size: 17 residues. Trimming removed 4 bases from V and 0 bases from J; junction bases left unmatched: 7. The CDR3: CASSPRLAGEVSYEQYF. CDR3 nucleotides: TGTGCCAGCAGCCCTCGACTAGCGGGAGAAGTCTCCTACGAGCAGTACTTC.

The J gene is TRBJ2-2, the V gene TRBV28; unclear D gene. The CDR3 sequence is 15 residues long. V was clipped by 4 bases and J by 5 bases, with 14 bases between them. Germline V gene data show CDR1 as MDHEN and CDR2 as SYDVKM. CDR3 nucleotide sequence: TGTGCCAGCAGTTCCCCGTGGGTTGGGACCGGGGAGCTGTTTTTT. Amino acids: CASSSPWVGTGELFF.

The chain recombines TRBV11-2 with TRBJ1-2; 7 bases are a match to TRBD1. Trimming cost V 6 bases and J 4 bases; bases outside gene matches: 8. Germline V gene lookup returns CDR1 SGHAT and CDR2 FQNNGV. CDR3 length: 14 residues. CDR3 nucleotide sequence: TGTGCCAGCAGTACCGGGACAGAGGGCTATGGCTACACCTTC. Its protein is CASSTGTEGYGYTF.

This clonotype was detected many times. The chain combines TRBV27 with TRBJ2-7, with 9 bases lining up with TRBD2. Germline trimming cut 1 base from V and 5 bases from J; bases unmatched to any gene: 6. This CDR3 is 15 amino acids long. Germline V CDR1 and CDR2: MNHEY, SMNVEV (reference sequence). CDR3 protein: CASSLYLAGLNEQYF. The CDR3 nucleotides read TGTGCCAGCAGTTTATACCTAGCGGGATTAAACGAGCAGTACTTC.

This clonotype was counted at least ten times. The J gene is TRBJ1-1, the V gene TRBV10-3; TRBD1 agrees at 7 bases. The germline CDR1 and CDR2 sequences are ENHRY and SYGVKD. The CDR3 contains 13 residues. J was trimmed by 1 base and V by 6 bases; bases with no gene match: 2. The CDR3 sequence is CAISKGANTEAFF. The CDR3 DNA sequence: TGTGCCATCAGCAAGGGGGCGAACACTGAAGCTTTCTTT.

There are many counts of this clonotype. V usage is TRBV19 and J usage is TRBJ1-1; 7 nucleotides line up with TRBD1. V was clipped by 5 bases and J by 3 bases; unmatched bases: 15. The CDR3 is 17 amino acids. The germline CDR1 and CDR2 sequences are LNHDA and SQIVND (reference sequence). CDR3 nucleotide sequence: TGTGCCAGTAGTGCTACGTATAGACCGGGACAGCACACTGAAGCTTTCTTT. Residues: CASSATYRPGQHTEAFF.

In its sample, this clonotype was seen many times. This rearrangement joins TRBV2 to TRBJ2-5; 10 nucleotides align to TRBD1. CDR3 length: 15 amino acids. Germline CDR1 reads SNHLY; CDR2 reads FYNNEI. The V segment lost 8 bases and the J segment 3 bases; nucleotides outside the gene matches: 9. DNA for the CDR3: TGTGCCAGCCACTTTCCGGGACAGGGGAAAGAGACCCAGTACTTC. This gives the protein CASHFPGQGKETQYF.

The J gene is TRBJ2-7, the V gene TRBV11-2; no reliable D call. Germline CDR1 SGHAT, CDR2 FQNNGV. Trimming took off 8 bases at V and 2 bases at J, with 16 bases between the two ends. The CDR3 contains 14 residues. CDR3: CASRTVGVTYEQYF. The CDR3 DNA reads TGTGCCAGCCGGACGGTGGGCGTAACCTACGAGCAGTACTTC.

The sample holds many counts of this clonotype. This sequence joins TRBV12-3 or TRBV12-4 and TRBJ1-2; 7 bases are a match to TRBD1. After removal of 4 bases from V and 7 bases from J, the junction contained 12 bases not matched to a gene. The CDR3 has 15 amino acids. CDR3 protein: CASSYYPGTELGYTF. CDR3 nucleotides: TGTGCCAGCAGTTACTACCCCGGGACAGAGCTTGGCTACACCTTC.

This clonotype has more than one count but fewer than ten. The CDR3 is CASSLLQGHYGYTF. The CDR3 nucleotides are TGTGCCAGCAGTTTACTACAGGGGCACTATGGCTACACCTTC. The chain joins TRBV28 to TRBJ1-2; 7 bases fit TRBD1. After removal of 2 bases from V and 3 bases from J, the junction contained 3 bases not matched to a gene. The germline CDR1 and CDR2 sequences are MDHEN and SYDVKM. This CDR3 has 14 residues.

This clonotype appeared a few times. This chain links TRBV11-2 with TRBJ2-3, with D uncertain. The V gene's germline CDR1 is SGHAT and CDR2 FQNNGV. V dropped 4 bases and J dropped 3 bases, with 20 bases sitting between them. This CDR3 spans 17 amino acids. The CDR3 coding sequence is TGTGCCAGCAGCTCTGAGGAACTCCTTTACGGGACAGATACGCAGTATTTT. This translates into CASSSEELLYGTDTQYF.

This clonotype was seen a single time. The rearrangement joins TRBV2 to TRBJ1-5; possibly TRBD1 for D (6 bases). The CDR3 loop spans 14 amino acids. Trimming pared 5 bases from V and 0 bases from J, leaving 8 bases between. The germline CDR1 and CDR2 sequences are SNHLY and FYNNEI. The CDR3 spells CASSTGHSNQPQHF. CDR3 nucleotide sequence: TGTGCCAGCAGTACAGGGCATAGCAATCAGCCCCAGCATTTT.